A single sample is the source of the 10 T cell receptor beta chains below, sequenced in a study of T cell responses to AZD1222 COVID-19 vaccine. Using immunoSEQ multiplex PCR, the repertoire was profiled, and TCRdb retains in-frame clones only, with some absent. The data show roughly 190,000 clones, approximately 92% seen once. The sample in question was peripheral blood, obtained on day 0 of AZD1222 vaccination. These receptors were taken from an adult in good health.

The rearrangement links TRBV27 to TRBJ1-1; no clear D gene. The length of the CDR3 is 15 residues. Germline V gives CDR1 MNHEY, CDR2 SMNVEV (reference sequence). Trimming cost V 2 bases and J 3 bases, with 13 bases left between them. CDR3 nucleotide sequence: TGTGCCAGCAGTTTAGTAAAGGGTCTGGACACTGAAGCTTTCTTT. This codes for CASSLVKGLDTEAFF.

This chain uses TRBV20-1 with TRBJ2-7; perhaps TRBD1 as D (6 bases). V was shortened by 7 bases and J by 6 bases, with 13 bases between the two germline ends. The CDR3 sequence is 11 residues long. Germline assignment: CDR1 DFQATT and CDR2 SNEGSKA (reference sequence). The DNA for the CDR3 is TGCAGTGGGTACAGGGAAACCGAGCAGTACTTC. It translates to CSGYRETEQYF.

V gene TRBV19 combines with J gene TRBJ1-1, with 9 bases aligning to TRBD1. The germline gives CDR1 LNHDA, CDR2 SQIVND (reference sequence). J was trimmed by 5 bases and V by 4 bases; bases with no gene match: 2. This CDR3 region has 13 residues. The CDR3 nucleotides are TGTGCCAGTAGTACGGACAGGGGAACTGAAGCTTTCTTT. Its protein product is CASSTDRGTEAFF.

The chain links TRBV2 to TRBJ2-2; maybe TRBD1 (5 bases). CDR3 length: 12 amino acids. Trimming left V 5 bases short and J 8 bases short, with 9 bases between. Germline loops: CDR1 SNHLY, CDR2 FYNNEI. In DNA form, the CDR3 reads TGTGCCAGCAGTCCGCAGGGAGGGGAGCTGTTTTTT. Protein: CASSPQGGELFF.

The chain combines TRBV20-1 with TRBJ2-1, with unresolved D. The CDR3 is made up of 11 amino acids. The germline V and J ends were trimmed by 6 bases and 7 bases, with 10 bases remaining between them. Germline assignment: CDR1 DFQATT and CDR2 SNEGSKA (reference sequence). CDR3 protein: CSASMGNEQFF. CDR3 in DNA: TGCAGTGCCAGCATGGGGAATGAGCAGTTCTTC.

Points on this clone: One end of the junction varies from germline; a read error may be responsible. The rearrangement joins TRBV7-9 to TRBJ2-1; 8 nucleotides match TRBD1. The V gene's germline CDR1 is SEHNR and CDR2 FQNEAQ (reference sequence). This CDR3 has 13 amino acids. The CDR3 DNA sequence: TGTGCCAGCAACTTAGCAGGGGGCAGTGAGCAGTTCTTC. Its translation: CASNLAGGSEQFF.

As to this clone: The sample has other DNA sequences that encode this CDR3 too. The chain employs TRBV11-2 and TRBJ2-2, with D possibly called TRBD1 or TRBD2 (5 bases each). CDR3 length equals 15 residues. Per the germline V gene, CDR1 is SGHAT and CDR2 is FQNNGV. V was cut by 4 bases and J by 4 bases, with 13 bases left in between. Here the CDR3 DNA reads TGTGCCAGCAGCTCTGGGACGGGTGGCACCGGGGAGCTGTTTTTT. Amino acid sequence: CASSSGTGGTGELFF. Drawing the rest from reference TRBV11-2 and TRBJ2-2, the complete variable domain is EAGVAQSPRYKIIEKRQSVAFWCNPISGHATLYWYQQILGQGPKLLIQFQNNGVVDDSQLPKDRFSAERLKGVDSTLKIQPAKLEDSAVYLCASSSGTGGTGELFFGEGSRLTVL.

This chain links TRBV19 with TRBJ1-1, with D uncertain. The germline V gene has CDR1 LNHDA and CDR2 SQIVND (reference sequence). This CDR3 is 15 amino acids long. Deletions cut 3 bases from V and 3 bases from J, with 14 bases between. The CDR3 loop reads CASSIGGIFDTEAFF. For the CDR3, the DNA is TGTGCCAGTAGTATTGGCGGGATTTTTGACACTGAAGCTTTCTTT.

In DNA, the CDR3 is TGTGCCAGCAGTTACTCGGACACTCGAACGGAAGCTTTCTTT. It yields the protein CASSYSDTRTEAFF. The chain links TRBV6-5 to TRBJ1-1, with a weak D call TRBD1 (5 bases). Germline V gene sequence: CDR1 MNHEY, CDR2 SVGAGI. This CDR3 region has 14 residues. The V and J ends lost 0 bases and 8 bases respectively, with 13 bases between them.

This chain joins TRBV12-5 and TRBJ1-5, with 7 bases identical to TRBD1. Germline loops: CDR1 LGHNT, CDR2 FRNRAP. V was clipped by 1 base and J by 4 bases; unmatched bases: 4. The CDR3 has 15 residues. The CDR3 loop reads CASGLGDSQNQPQHF. CDR3 nucleotide sequence: TGTGCTAGTGGTTTGGGGGACAGTCAAAATCAGCCCCAGCATTTT.